This T cell receptor (beta chain) is drawn from a study of shared clonotypes between healthy human individuals. Background on the study: Each donor had three CD4 naive, three CD4 memory, two CD8 naive and one CD8 memory plate. Study-wide findings and caveats: Naive subsets generally had larger estimated richness than memory subsets. Several donors held about 5% of naive CD4 clonotypes in common.

An even split of each subset's genomic DNA across several immunoSEQ plates was performed. Method: immunoSEQ multiplex PCR; TCRdb's copy keeps in-frame clones and lacks some. Among over a million clones listed, 75% were seen once. Details on this clone: What it binds is unknown.

The CDR3 has 14 amino acids. The germline gives CDR1 SGHRS, CDR2 YFSETQ. J gave up 7 bases and V 4 bases, and 6 bases lay outside the gene matches. J is TRBJ2-2 and V is TRBV5-1; 8 bases agree with TRBD1. What was sequenced was memory CD4+ T cells sorted from blood. Described subset: CD45RA-negative fraction. This TCR derives from a man aged 18-30 years in good health. CDR3 amino acids: CASSPDRGNGELFF. CDR3 bases: TGCGCCAGCAGCCCCGACAGGGGTAACGGGGAGCTGTTTTTT.